A single TCR beta chain is shown here with its context. The table came from immunoSEQ multiplex PCR; TCRdb's copy has only in-frame clones and leaves some out. The sample shows 85,000 to 120,000 clones, 90% to 95% of them seen only once. The sample originates from a study of control samples from healthy donors and cancer patients. In germline, CDR1 is SGHTA, CDR2 FQGNSA. V shed 2 bases and J shed 3 bases, with 13 bases lying between them. The CDR3 has 15 amino acids. The TCR comes from a woman in her late teens or twenties in good health. The sequenced sample consisted of blood. This chain links TRBV7-2 with TRBJ1-2, with a possible D match to TRBD1 (5 bases). In DNA form, the CDR3 reads TGTGCCAGCAGCTTAAGGAGGGGTAGGGACTATGGCTACACCTTC. It encodes CASSLRRGRDYGYTF.